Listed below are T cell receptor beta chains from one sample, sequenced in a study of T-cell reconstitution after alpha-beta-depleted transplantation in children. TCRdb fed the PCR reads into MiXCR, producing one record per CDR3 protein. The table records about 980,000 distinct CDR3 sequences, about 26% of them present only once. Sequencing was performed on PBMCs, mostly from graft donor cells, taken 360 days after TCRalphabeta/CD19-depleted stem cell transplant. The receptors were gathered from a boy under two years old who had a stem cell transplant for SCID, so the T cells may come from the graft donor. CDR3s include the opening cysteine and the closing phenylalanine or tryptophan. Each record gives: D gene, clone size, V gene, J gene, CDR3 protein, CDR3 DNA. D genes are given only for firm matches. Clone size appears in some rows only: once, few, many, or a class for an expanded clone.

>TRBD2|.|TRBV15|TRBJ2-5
CATSLGGAGFGRTQYF
TGTGCCACCAGCCTCGGGGGGGCGGGGTTCGGGAGGACCCAGTACTTC
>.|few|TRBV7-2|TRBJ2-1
CASSLGIGTTSEQFF
TGTGCCAGCAGCTTAGGGATTGGGACCACCAGTGAGCAGTTCTTC
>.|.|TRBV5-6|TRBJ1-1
CASSYPGMTEAFF
TGTGCCAGCAGCTATCCGGGGATGACTGAAGCTTTCTTT
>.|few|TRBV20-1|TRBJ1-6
CSARDKGLNSPLHF
TGCAGTGCTAGAGATAAAGGCCTGAATTCACCCCTCCACTTT
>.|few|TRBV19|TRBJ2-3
CASSSWAGEDTQYF
TGTGCCAGTAGTAGTTGGGCAGGTGAAGATACGCAGTATTTT
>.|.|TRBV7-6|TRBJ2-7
CASSLRDGEQYF
TGTGCCAGCAGCCTCCGGGACGGCGAGCAGTACTTC
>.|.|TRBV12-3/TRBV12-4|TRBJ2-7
CASSSGHHEQYF
TGTGCCAGCAGTTCAGGCCACCACGAGCAGTACTTC
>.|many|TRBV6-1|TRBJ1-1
CASRPRVNTEAFF
TGTGCCAGCAGACCCAGGGTGAACACTGAAGCTTTCTTT
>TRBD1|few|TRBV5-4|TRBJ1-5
CASSPGQGHYSNQPQHF
TGTGCCAGCAGCCCAGGACAGGGACATTATAGCAATCAGCCCCAGCATTTT
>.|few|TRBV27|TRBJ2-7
CASSLFLPMGPTHYEQYF
TGTGCCAGCAGTTTATTCCTCCCTATGGGACCGACACATTACGAGCAGTACTTC
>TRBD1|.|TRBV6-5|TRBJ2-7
CASSYSGQDYEQYF
TGTGCCAGCAGTTACTCGGGACAGGACTACGAGCAGTACTTC
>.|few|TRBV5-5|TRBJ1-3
CASSSDGSSGNTIYF
TGTGCCAGCAGCTCGGACGGTAGCTCTGGAAACACCATATATTTT
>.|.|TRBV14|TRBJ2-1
CASSQDQGRSSYNEQFF
TGTGCCAGCAGCCAAGATCAAGGGCGTAGCTCCTACAATGAGCAGTTCTTC
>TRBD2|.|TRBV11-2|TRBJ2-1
CASSYHTVLTGTSRFF
TGTGCCAGCAGCTACCATACAGTACTCACCGGGACTAGCAGGTTCTTC
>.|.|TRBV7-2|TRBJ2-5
CASSLEFSGTQYF
TGTGCCAGCAGCTTAGAATTTAGTGGGACCCAGTACTTC
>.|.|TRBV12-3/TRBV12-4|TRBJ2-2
CASLLNTGTGELFF
TGTGCCAGCTTACTCAATACAGGGACCGGGGAGCTGTTTTTT
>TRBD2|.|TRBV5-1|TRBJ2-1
CASSMGTSSIPYNEQFF
TGCGCCAGCAGCATGGGGACTAGCAGTATTCCCTACAATGAGCAGTTCTTC
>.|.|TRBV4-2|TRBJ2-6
CASSQERFFSGANVLTF
TGTGCCAGCAGCCAAGAGAGGTTCTTCTCTGGGGCCAACGTCCTGACTTTC
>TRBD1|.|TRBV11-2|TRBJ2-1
CASSLMGQGFDNEQFF
TGTGCCAGCAGCTTAATGGGACAGGGATTCGACAATGAGCAGTTCTTC
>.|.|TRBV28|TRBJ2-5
CASSPHRPQGETQYF
TGTGCCAGCAGCCCACACCGACCCCAGGGCGAGACCCAGTACTTC
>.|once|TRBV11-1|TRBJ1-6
CASSRDTLRDNSPLHF
TGTGCCAGCAGCAGGGACACCCTTCGGGATAATTCACCCCTCCACTTT
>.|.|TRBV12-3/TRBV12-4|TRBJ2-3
CASSLLGKSTDTQYF
TGTGCCAGCAGTTTACTGGGGAAGAGCACAGATACGCAGTATTTT
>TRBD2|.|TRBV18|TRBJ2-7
CASSPGTSDEQYF
TGTGCCAGCTCACCTGGGACTAGCGACGAGCAGTACTTC
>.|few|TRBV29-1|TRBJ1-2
CSDKGGKGSTGGYTF
TGCAGCGACAAAGGGGGGAAGGGTTCTACGGGCGGCTACACCTTC
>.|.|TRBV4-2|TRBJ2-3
CASSHGPGLGKDTQYF
TGTGCCAGCAGCCACGGTCCGGGACTGGGTAAAGATACGCAGTATTTT
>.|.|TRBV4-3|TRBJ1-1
CASSQDQTIAGPNTEAFF
TGCGCCAGCAGCCAAGATCAAACGATCGCAGGGCCGAACACTGAAGCTTTCTTT
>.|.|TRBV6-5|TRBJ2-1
CASSYSNSARKPYNEQFF
TGTGCCAGCAGTTACTCGAATTCAGCCAGGAAACCTTACAATGAGCAGTTCTTC
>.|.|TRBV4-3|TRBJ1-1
CASSPKYGRLDPRNTEAFF
TGCGCCAGCAGCCCTAAGTATGGGCGCCTGGATCCGAGGAACACTGAAGCTTTCTTT
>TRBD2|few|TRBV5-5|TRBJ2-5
CASSLRLAGEQETQYF
TGTGCCAGCAGCTTACGGCTAGCGGGGGAACAAGAGACCCAGTACTTC
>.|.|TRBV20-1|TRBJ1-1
CSAPGWGLRTEAFF
TGCAGTGCTCCTGGATGGGGGTTAAGGACTGAAGCTTTCTTT
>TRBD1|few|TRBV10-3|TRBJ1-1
CAISETAQGGGAFF
TGTGCCATCAGTGAGACAGCTCAGGGGGGAGGAGCTTTCTTT
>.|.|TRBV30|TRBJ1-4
CAWSVRPDEKLFF
TGTGCCTGGAGTGTACGTCCAGATGAAAAACTGTTTTTT
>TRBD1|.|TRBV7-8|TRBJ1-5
CASSQRDGQGNQPQHF
TGTGCCAGCAGCCAAAGGGATGGACAGGGCAATCAGCCCCAGCATTTT
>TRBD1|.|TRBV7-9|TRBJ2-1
CASGSPGQGTNEQFF
TGTGCCAGCGGCTCCCCGGGACAGGGAACCAATGAGCAGTTCTTC
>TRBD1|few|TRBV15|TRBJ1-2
CATSPDRGMDYGYTF
TGTGCCACCAGCCCCGACAGGGGGATGGACTATGGCTACACCTTC
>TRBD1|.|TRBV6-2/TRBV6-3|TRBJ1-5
CASSRSRGFNQPQHF
TGTGCCAGCTCGAGGAGCAGGGGGTTCAATCAGCCCCAGCATTTT
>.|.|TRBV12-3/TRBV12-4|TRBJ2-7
CASSSRIGDVYEQYF
TGTGCCAGCAGTTCCCGAATCGGGGATGTCTACGAGCAGTACTTC
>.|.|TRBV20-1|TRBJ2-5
CSARAWETQYF
TGCAGTGCTAGAGCATGGGAGACCCAGTACTTC
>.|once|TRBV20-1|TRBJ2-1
CSAKRTGTAAPYNEQFF
TGCAGTGCTAAAAGAACCGGGACCGCGGCCCCTTACAATGAGCAGTTCTTC
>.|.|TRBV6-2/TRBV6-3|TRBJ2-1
CASSPSTFSYNEQFF
TGTGCCAGCAGCCCCAGTACCTTCTCCTACAATGAGCAGTTCTTC
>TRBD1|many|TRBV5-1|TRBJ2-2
CASSLSVGQENTGELFF
TGCGCCAGCAGCTTGAGCGTAGGACAGGAGAACACCGGGGAGCTGTTTTTT
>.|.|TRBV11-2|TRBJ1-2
CASSLDQGPYGYTF
TGTGCCAGCAGCTTAGATCAGGGACCCTATGGCTACACCTTC